This entry lists 31 T cell receptor beta chains sequenced from one sample in a study of blood T cells in healthy people across ages. For the second PCR, which ran for about 7 to 11 cycles, a sample-barcoded 5' primer and a J-beta primer mix were used. TCRdb recomputed calls from the 5' RACE reads with MiXCR, one row per CDR3 protein. The data show 600,000 or so distinct CDR3 sequences, with roughly 43% seen just once and roughly 25% held by the top ten. The sequenced sample consisted of blood. These receptors were collected from a man older than 75 in good health.

This clonotype was seen ten or more times. CDR3 in amino acids: CASSLVAGRNYEQYF. CDR3 in DNA: TGTGCCAGCAGCTTAGTAGCGGGCCGCAACTACGAGCAGTACTTC. The V and J genes are TRBV7-2 and TRBJ2-7, with 7 bases matching TRBD2. CDR3 length: 15 residues. The germline CDR1 and CDR2 sequences are SGHTA and FQGNSA. J lost 3 bases, V lost 1 base, and 6 bases had no gene match.

J is TRBJ2-7 and V is TRBV7-2; no firm D call. V lost 5 bases to trimming and J lost 5 bases, with 13 bases between them. CDR1 and CDR2 from the germline V gene are SGHTA and FQGNSA. The CDR3 is 13 residues long. This CDR3 is CASSQPSHHEQYF. The DNA of the CDR3 is TGTGCCAGCAGCCAACCATCCCACCACGAGCAGTACTTC.

Concerning this clonotype itself: Germline is not matched at one junction end, which may reflect a read error. This chain joins TRBV7-2 and TRBJ2-7; 9 nucleotides match TRBD1. The last part of the DNA fits TRBJ2-5 better; the J call may be wrong. The germline V gene has CDR1 SGHTA and CDR2 FQGNSA. This CDR3 contains 16 residues. CDR3 DNA sequence: TGTGTCAGCAGCTTAGAGTCGACAGGGGGTAGGGAGACCCAGTACTTC. It yields the protein CVSSLESTGGRETQYF.

This chain links TRBV6-2 or TRBV6-3 with TRBJ1-2; weak D call: TRBD1 (6 bases). CDR3 size: 14 residues. V shed 6 bases and J shed 3 bases, with 14 bases lying between them. CDR1 and CDR2 (germline): MNHEY, SVGEGT. The CDR3 sequence is CASRKTGVDYGYTF. The CDR3 bases are TGTGCCAGCAGGAAGACAGGAGTCGACTATGGCTACACCTTC.

This clonotype was detected only once. Here the CDR3 reads CASRRGQGGEQYF. CDR3 in DNA: TGTGCCAGCAGGCGGGGACAGGGAGGCGAGCAGTACTTC. The rearrangement joins TRBV12-3 or TRBV12-4 to TRBJ2-5; 9 nucleotides agree with TRBD1. The tail of the sequence fits TRBJ2-7 better, so the J call may be wrong. The length of the CDR3 is 13 residues.

The chain joins TRBV2 to TRBJ1-2; D call uncertain. Germline CDR1 SNHLY, CDR2 FYNNEI. The length of the CDR3 is 14 residues. V dropped 1 base and J dropped 1 base, with 7 bases sitting between them. The DNA of the CDR3 is TGTGCCAGCAGTGAAGGGGAATATAACTATGGCTACACCTTC. Protein product: CASSEGEYNYGYTF.

This clonotype showed up just a few times. The CDR3 coding sequence is TGTGCCAGCAGTGAAGCGCAGCGGGGCTCCACAGATACGCAGTATTTT. Translating it yields CASSEAQRGSTDTQYF. The V call is TRBV2, the J call TRBJ2-3, with 7 bases matching TRBD2. The CDR3 contains 16 residues. CDR1 and CDR2 from the germline V gene are SNHLY and FYNNEI. Trimming took 0 bases from V and 2 from J; bases not matched to a gene: 5.

J is TRBJ2-7 and V is TRBV9, with TRBD2 matching 8 bases. There are 14 residues in the CDR3. After removal of 4 bases from V and 6 bases from J, the junction contained 9 bases not matched to a gene. Germline lookup yields CDR1 SGDLS and CDR2 YYNGEE. As DNA, the CDR3 is TGTGCCAGCAGCCCTCCCGGGACTAGAGGCGAGCAGTACTTC. Its translation: CASSPPGTRGEQYF. The complete variable domain, with remaining parts taken from reference TRBV9 and TRBJ2-7, reads DSGVTQTPKHLITATGQRVTLRCSPRSGDLSVYWYQQSLDQGLQFLIQYYNGEERAKGNILERFSAQQFPDLHSELNLSSLELGDSALYFCASSPPGTRGEQYFGPGTRLTVT.

With respect to this clonotype: A read error may produce the germline difference seen at one junction end. The rearrangement uses TRBV15 and TRBJ2-1, with D tentatively TRBD2 (5 bases). The CDR3 covers 15 residues. CDR1 LNHNV and CDR2 YYDKDF come from the germline V gene (reference sequence). The CDR3 coding sequence is TGTGCCACCAGCAGAGATAGGCCCTCGGGGAATGAGCAGAACTTC. This translates into CATSRDRPSGNEQNF.

Only one count was recorded for this clonotype. The rearrangement links TRBV11-2 to TRBJ1-4; TRBD1 might be the D (5 bases). From germline, CDR1 is SGHAT and CDR2 FQNNGV. The germline V and J ends were trimmed by 5 bases and 7 bases, with 8 bases remaining between them. The CDR3 contains 12 residues. Here the CDR3 DNA reads TGTGCCAGCAGCCCTAGGGGTGAAAAACTGTTTTTT. It specifies CASSPRGEKLFF.

CDR3 sequence reads: CSARDPAGNVLTF. The CDR3 DNA reads TGCAGTGCTAGAGACCCGGCGGGAAACGTCCTGACTTTC. This sequence joins TRBV20-1 and TRBJ2-6, with TRBD2 as a possible D gene (6 bases). Germline V gives CDR1 DFQATT, CDR2 SNEGSKA (reference sequence). V lost 0 bases, J lost 10 bases, and 10 bases lay in between. The CDR3 extends over 13 amino acids.

On this clonotype: The junction differs from germline at one of its ends, possibly a read error. The chain couples TRBV24-1 to TRBJ1-5; TRBD1 agrees at 7 bases. The germline V gene encodes CDR1 KGHDR and CDR2 SFDVKD. The CDR3 runs to 15 residues. CDR3 DNA sequence: TGTGCCACCAGTGACCACAGGGGAATCAATCCGCCCCAGCATTTT. Protein sequence: CATSDHRGINPPQHF.

J is TRBJ1-2 and V is TRBV25-1; D is possibly TRBD1 (6 bases). CDR1 is MGHDK, CDR2 SYGVNS, per germline. CDR3 length equals 13 residues. Trimming took off 6 bases at V and 3 bases at J, with 11 bases between the two ends. In DNA form, the CDR3 reads TGTGCCAGCAGCAAAAGGGGGGACTATGGCTACACCTTC. The encoded protein is CASSKRGDYGYTF.

V usage is TRBV3-1 and J usage is TRBJ2-7; D is possibly TRBD1 (6 bases). CDR1 and CDR2 (germline): LGHDT, YNNKEL (reference sequence). The germline V and J ends were trimmed by 3 bases and 3 bases, with 18 bases remaining between them. The CDR3 is made up of 16 amino acids. CDR3 sequence: CASSQSVVTGIYEQYF. The CDR3 nucleotides read TGTGCCAGCAGCCAGTCAGTGGTGACAGGAATCTACGAGCAGTACTTC.

This chain links TRBV5-1 with TRBJ2-7; 8 positions match TRBD1. The germline gives CDR1 SGHRS, CDR2 YFSETQ. CDR3 size: 14 residues. V was pared by 4 bases and J by 7 bases, with 10 bases of the junction left unmatched. The CDR3 DNA reads TGCGCCAGCAGCCGGGACAGGTCGATCGATGAGCAGTACTTC. Encoded protein: CASSRDRSIDEQYF. Complete variable domain (other parts from reference TRBV5-1 and TRBJ2-7): KAGVTQTPRYLIKTRGQQVTLSCSPISGHRSVSWYQQTPGQGLQFLFEYFSETQRNKGNFPGRFSGRQFSNSRSEMNVSTLELGDSALYLCASSRDRSIDEQYFGPGTRLTVT.

The chain uses TRBV6-2 or TRBV6-3 and TRBJ2-1; TRBD2 agrees at 12 bases. This CDR3 has 20 residues. Looked up from germline, CDR1 is MNHEY and CDR2 is SVGEGT. The trim removed 7 bases at V and 7 bases at J, leaving 23 bases unmatched. The CDR3 sequence is CASIRASRTSGTLGLNEQFF. CDR3 sequence (DNA): TGTGCCAGCATCAGGGCCTCTCGGACTAGCGGGACCCTCGGGTTGAATGAGCAGTTCTTC.

The rearrangement links TRBV4-2 to TRBJ1-1, with D possibly TRBD1 on 5 matching bases. Germline values: CDR1 LGHNA, CDR2 YNFKEQ. The CDR3 is made up of 15 amino acids. Between the trimmed V and J ends, which lost 0 bases and 1 base, there was a span of 9 bases. CDR3 DNA: TGTGCCAGCAGCCAAGAGACAGTGGAGAACACTGAAGCTTTCTTT. This codes for CASSQETVENTEAFF.

The chain links TRBV27 to TRBJ1-2, with 7 bases fitting TRBD1. The CDR3 length is 15 residues. Germline assignment: CDR1 MNHEY and CDR2 SMNVEV (reference sequence). The ends lost 6 bases at V and 4 bases at J; junction bases unmatched: 11. CDR3 sequence (DNA): TGTGCCAGCAGGGATACAGGGGCTCGAGGCTATGGCTACACCTTC. Residues: CASRDTGARGYGYTF.

This clonotype has more than one count but fewer than ten. The genes are TRBV7-2 and TRBJ2-3, with D possibly being TRBD2 (6 bases). Germline V gene sequence: CDR1 SGHTA, CDR2 FQGNSA. V shed 4 bases and J shed 2 bases, with 16 bases lying between them. The CDR3 sequence is 16 residues long. CDR3 DNA sequence: TGTGCCAGCAGCTCGTGGAGTAGCGGCAACACAGATACGCAGTATTTT. The encoded protein is CASSSWSSGNTDTQYF.

The genes are TRBV13 and TRBJ2-4; D is ambiguous. CDR3 length equals 12 residues. The germline V gene encodes CDR1 PRHDT and CDR2 FYEKMQ (reference sequence). V was shortened by 0 bases and J by 15 bases, with 12 bases between the two germline ends. CDR3 nucleotides: TGTGCCAGCAGCTTAGGAGCCTCAAATCTGTACTTC. Translating gives CASSLGASNLYF.

This clonotype came up a few times. The chain uses TRBV6-6 and TRBJ2-3; a weak D match, TRBD1 (6 bases). CDR1 MNHNY and CDR2 SVGAGI come from the germline V gene (reference sequence). Trimming shortened V by 8 bases and J by 2 bases, and 17 bases separated the two germline ends. This CDR3 comprises 15 residues. In DNA, the CDR3 is TGTGCCAGCCAAGGGGACAAACTAACCACAGATACGCAGTATTTT. Amino acids: CASQGDKLTTDTQYF.

A few counts support this clonotype. DNA of the CDR3: TGTGCCAGCAGTTCCCCCGGGACTAGCTACAATGAGCAGTTCTTC. It encodes CASSSPGTSYNEQFF. The chain carries TRBV27 and TRBJ2-1; 8 nucleotides line up with TRBD2. The V gene's germline CDR1 is MNHEY and CDR2 SMNVEV (reference sequence). Trimming removed 4 bases from V and 3 bases from J; junction bases left unmatched: 5. CDR3 length: 15 amino acids.

The DNA of the CDR3 is TGTGCCAGCAGTTTCGGAGACAGGGACGAAGAGACCCAGTACTTC. This encodes CASSFGDRDEETQYF. The chain combines TRBV12-3 or TRBV12-4 with TRBJ2-5; 7 bases match TRBD1. This CDR3 is built from 15 residues. J gave up 3 bases and V 3 bases, and 7 bases lay outside the gene matches.

This clonotype was seen a handful of times. DNA of the CDR3: TGTGCCAGCAGTCTCAATACCAGGGGTGAAGCTTTCTTT. It codes for CASSLNTRGEAFF. The chain recombines TRBV7-9 with TRBJ1-1; D is possibly TRBD1 (6 bases). The V and J ends lost 6 bases and 7 bases respectively, with 15 bases between them. Germline CDR1 and CDR2: SEHNR and FQNEAQ (reference sequence). This CDR3 is 13 amino acids long.

The chain joins TRBV12-3 or TRBV12-4 to TRBJ2-7; weak D call: TRBD2 (5 bases). The CDR3 is 14 residues long. V lost 6 bases and J 6 bases, leaving 18 bases between the germline ends. CDR3 DNA sequence: TGTGCCAGCAGCCCCCGACGGGGTCCGGGCGAGCAGTACTTC. Translating it yields CASSPRRGPGEQYF.

The chain combines TRBV20-1 with TRBJ2-1; TRBD2 aligns across 10 bases. Germline V lookup: CDR1 DFQATT, CDR2 SNEGSKA (reference sequence). The CDR3 runs to 16 residues. Losses at the gene ends were 0 bases for V and 5 bases for J; bases not matched to a gene: 7. CDR3 amino acids: CSAREAITSGDNEQFF. Here the CDR3 DNA reads TGCAGTGCTAGAGAGGCCATTACTAGCGGGGACAATGAGCAGTTCTTC.

The genes are TRBV20-1 and TRBJ2-4, with TRBD2 matching 9 bases. The V gene end was trimmed by 6 bases and the J gene end by 0 bases; junction bases not matched to a gene: 15. The germline V gene encodes CDR1 DFQATT and CDR2 SNEGSKA (reference sequence). The CDR3 spans 18 residues. The CDR3 here is CSAGPGGLAGLAKNIQYF. The DNA for the CDR3 is TGCAGTGCCGGCCCGGGGGGGCTAGCGGGACTAGCCAAAAACATTCAGTACTTC.

The chain combines TRBV12-3 or TRBV12-4 with TRBJ2-1; D tentatively reads TRBD1 or TRBD2 (6 bases each). The CDR3 is 13 amino acids. V dropped 11 bases and J dropped 4 bases, with 15 bases sitting between them. Here the CDR3 DNA reads TGTGCCTCGGGGCAGGGGACTTACAATGAGCAGTTCTTC. Translated: CASGQGTYNEQFF.

CDR3 sequence: CASSLKLAGGPNEQFF. The CDR3 DNA is TGTGCCAGCAGCTTAAAACTAGCGGGAGGGCCTAATGAGCAGTTCTTC. The chain employs TRBV7-2 and TRBJ2-1, with TRBD2 matching 13 bases. V trimming: 2 bases; J trimming: 7 bases; junction bases outside the gene matches: 5. CDR3 length equals 16 residues. Germline CDR1 is SGHTA and CDR2 is FQGNSA.

The rearrangement joins TRBV7-2 to TRBJ2-3; D perhaps matches TRBD2 (6 bases). Trimming removed 8 bases at V and 2 bases at J, with 14 bases between. CDR3 length equals 14 residues. CDR1 and CDR2 from the germline V gene are SGHTA and FQGNSA. The CDR3 loop is CASGTGLNTDTQYF. The CDR3 nucleotides are TGTGCCAGCGGGACGGGACTGAACACAGATACGCAGTATTTT.

This clonotype was seen a handful of times. The chain links TRBV7-2 to TRBJ2-7; no reliable D call. Germline-derived CDR1 and CDR2 are SGHTA and FQGNSA. The V end was cut by 5 bases, the J end by 0 bases, with 17 bases between. The CDR3 covers 16 residues. CDR3 amino acids: CASSPPSPGSSYEQYF. CDR3 DNA sequence: TGTGCCAGCAGCCCTCCGAGCCCCGGTAGCTCCTACGAGCAGTACTTC.